The 17 T cell receptor beta chains reported below all come from one sample, sequenced in a study of T cells in women clearing cervical HPV infection. The assay was immunoSEQ multiplex PCR, and TCRdb's table has in-frame clones only and misses some. Its table lists about 35,000 clones. The sample was blood buffy coat. The source of these receptors is a woman aged 18 to 75 with a cervical HPV16 infection that either progressed to CIN3+ or cleared (not recorded which).

Notes on this clone: The read is 3 residues too short to cover the CDR3 end, so that end is filled in from the germline J gene. The chain employs TRBV6-1 and TRBJ1-6, with a possible D match to TRBD1 (5 bases). This CDR3 has 15 amino acids. The germline V and J ends were trimmed by 3 bases and 3 bases, with 9 bases remaining between them. The germline CDR1 and CDR2 sequences are MNHNS and SASEGT. The sequenced CDR3 bases are TGTGCCAGCAGTGACAACACAGGCTATAATTCACCC. This encodes CASSDNTGYNSP. The full CDR3 protein is CASSDNTGYNSPLHF.

The covered CDR3 bases are TGTGCCAGCAGCACAGGGACAGGGGCCTCCACCGGGGAG. Amino acid sequence: CASSTGTGASTGE. The entire CDR3 sequence reads CASSTGTGASTGELFF. This rearrangement joins TRBV7-3 to TRBJ2-2, with TRBD1 matching over 10 bases. The read gets to within 3 residues of the CDR3 end, and the germline J gene fills in the rest. The CDR3 is 16 amino acids. The germline V gene has CDR1 SGHTA and CDR2 FQGTGA. With 5 bases clipped from V and 4 bases from J, the junction kept 7 bases outside the gene matches.

A remark on this clone: The read ends 3 residues early relative to the CDR3; the germline J gene fills the gap. The rearrangement uses TRBV20-1 and TRBJ2-2; possible D gene TRBD1, 6 bases. CDR3 length: 15 residues. Trimming removed 3 bases from V and 0 bases from J, with 11 bases in between. The germline CDR1 and CDR2 sequences are DFQATT and SNEGSKA (reference sequence). The CDR3 bases that were read are TGCAGTGCTAGGTGGCAGGGGACGAACACCGGGGAG. Translating gives CSARWQGTNTGE. From start to end, the CDR3 is CSARWQGTNTGELFF.

Partial CDR3 DNA: TGTGCCAGTAGTATTCAATCCGGGTACGAC. Translation gives CASSIQSGYD. The full CDR3 is CASSIQSGYDYTF. The rearrangement uses TRBV19 and TRBJ1-2; D is unclear. The read ends 3 residues before the CDR3 terminus; that terminus is restored from the germline J gene. Looked up from germline, CDR1 is LNHDA and CDR2 is SQIVND (reference sequence). The CDR3 loop spans 13 amino acids.

To note about this clone: The sequenced fragment ends 3 residues before the CDR3 boundary, so the rest is inferred from the germline J gene. The chain employs TRBV20-1 and TRBJ2-3; D is unclear. CDR1 and CDR2 (germline): DFQATT, SNEGSKA (reference sequence). The CDR3 spans 13 residues. The DNA read from the CDR3 is TGCAGTGCCCATCAGGTTGCTCTGGAGACG. As protein: CSAHQVALET. The complete CDR3 reads CSAHQVALETQYF.

As concerns this clone: The sequence runs out 3 residues before the end of the CDR3; the remainder is reconstructed from the germline J gene. The chain uses TRBV20-1 and TRBJ2-5; 10 bases agree with TRBD2. Germline V gene lookup returns CDR1 DFQATT and CDR2 SNEGSKA (reference sequence). Germline trimming cut 7 bases from V and 3 bases from J; bases unmatched to any gene: 5. This CDR3 is 13 amino acids long. CDR3 region: CSVPTSGEETQYF. CDR3 bases read: TGCAGTGTCCCCACTAGCGGGGAAGAGACC.

Worth noting for this clone: Sequencing ends 3 residues short of the CDR3 end; the germline J gene provides the rest. The chain is built from TRBV5-1 and TRBJ2-2; D uncertain. Trimming removed 0 bases from V and 2 bases from J, with 8 bases in between. CDR3 length: 15 amino acids. Germline lookup yields CDR1 SGHRS and CDR2 YFSETQ. Incomplete CDR3 DNA: TGCGCCAGCAGCTTGGAAGCCCGAAACACCGGGGAG. It translates to CASSLEARNTGE. The complete CDR3 sequence is CASSLEARNTGELFF.

On this clone itself: The read is 3 residues too short to cover the CDR3 end, so that end is filled in from the germline J gene. The chain is built from TRBV7-2 and TRBJ2-2; TRBD1 agrees at 7 bases. Germline lookup yields CDR1 SGHTA and CDR2 FQGNSA. The CDR3 runs to 15 residues. CDR3 bases read: TGTGCCAGCAGCACCACAGGGGTGACTAATGAAAAG. Translation gives CASSTTGVTNEK. The full CDR3 protein reads CASSTTGVTNEKLFF.

A remark on this clone: The read terminates 3 residues ahead of where the CDR3 ends, so the germline J gene completes it. V and J are TRBV18 and TRBJ1-2; D unclear. Germline CDR1 and CDR2: KGHSH and LQKENI. The CDR3 has 13 residues. The sequenced CDR3 bases are TGTGCCAGCTCACCTAGCTTGCAAAACGAC. It yields the protein CASSPSLQND. The whole CDR3 is CASSPSLQNDYTF.

Notes on this clone: The read finishes 3 residues shy of the CDR3 end, and the germline J gene is used to complete it. The chain joins TRBV7-6 to TRBJ2-5, with D perhaps matching TRBD1 (6 bases). Germline V gene sequence: CDR1 SGHVS, CDR2 FNYEAQ. CDR3 size: 16 residues. V was clipped by 1 base and J by 5 bases, with 17 bases between them. The CDR3 spells CASSLVNPGVGETQYF. The sequenced CDR3 bases are TGTGCCAGCAGCTTAGTTAATCCAGGGGTTGGGGAGACC.

Worth noting for this clone: The CDR3 goes on 3 residues after the read ends, and that part is filled in from the germline J gene. The J gene is TRBJ2-2, the V gene TRBV23-1, with D possibly TRBD1 on 5 matching bases. TRBV23-1 has ORF status, its function being uncertain. This CDR3 has 16 residues. Trimming removed 2 bases from V and 5 bases from J, with 15 bases in between. CDR3 in amino acids: CASSQIHLPGTGELFF. The covered CDR3 bases are TGCGCCAGCAGTCAAATCCATCTCCCAGGGACCGGGGAG.

On this clone itself: Coverage ceases 3 residues before the CDR3 finishes, and the germline J gene fills in the end. The chain employs TRBV2 and TRBJ1-5, with TRBD1 matching 8 bases. The CDR3 totals 14 residues. The germline V gene has CDR1 SNHLY and CDR2 FYNNEI. J was trimmed by 2 bases and V by 6 bases; bases with no gene match: 3. CDR3 sequence: CASSDRGRNQPQHF. The sequenced part of the CDR3 DNA is TGTGCCAGCAGCGACAGGGGTCGCAATCAGCCC.

With regard to this clone: The read halts 3 residues ahead of the CDR3 end, with the missing end drawn from the germline J gene. The V and J genes are TRBV20-1 and TRBJ2-2, with 8 bases aligning to TRBD2. The germline gives CDR1 DFQATT, CDR2 SNEGSKA (reference sequence). The CDR3 runs to 14 residues. V was pared by 5 bases and J by 5 bases, with 7 bases of the junction left unmatched. CDR3 loop: CSAETAGVTGELFF. CDR3 DNA, as far as it was read: TGCAGTGCTGAGACAGCGGGAGTGACCGGGGAG.

Worth noting for this clone: Read coverage stops 3 residues before the CDR3 terminus; the germline J gene supplies the remainder. The genes are TRBV19 and TRBJ1-2, with unresolved D. Germline V lookup: CDR1 LNHDA, CDR2 SQIVND (reference sequence). This CDR3 is built from 17 residues. The DNA read from the CDR3 is TGTGCCAGTAGCGCTACGATTTCTAGCGGGAGGGCCTACGAC. Translated: CASSATISSGRAYD. The full CDR3 protein is CASSATISSGRAYDYTF.

About this clone: The read halts 3 residues ahead of the CDR3 end, with the missing end drawn from the germline J gene. This chain uses TRBV12-3 or TRBV12-4 with TRBJ2-2; no clear D gene. Trimming left V 6 bases short and J 1 base short, with 3 bases between. This CDR3 has 12 amino acids. The CDR3 sequence is CASSLNTGELFF. CDR3 bases read: TGTGCCAGCAGCCTGAACACCGGGGAG.

Concerning this clone: The observed sequence ends 3 residues before the CDR3 terminus, with the missing tail filled in from the germline J gene. The chain has TRBV18 and TRBJ2-4, with 7 bases identical to TRBD1. CDR1 is KGHSH, CDR2 LQKENI, per germline. The CDR3 consists of 14 residues. The CDR3 loop is CASSPRQGNYGQYF. The DNA read from the CDR3 is TGTGCCAGCTCACCACGACAGGGTAACTATGGT.

In the case of this clone: The sequenced fragment ends 3 residues before the CDR3 boundary, so the rest is inferred from the germline J gene. The rearrangement joins TRBV5-1 to TRBJ2-4, with 8 bases fitting TRBD1. Germline assignment: CDR1 SGHRS and CDR2 YFSETQ. The V gene end was trimmed by 3 bases and the J gene end by 1 base; junction bases not matched to a gene: 6. The CDR3 is 16 amino acids. The sequenced CDR3 bases are TGCGCCAGCAGCTACGGACAGGGAGTCGCCAAAAACATT. Translating gives CASSYGQGVAKNI. The entire CDR3 sequence reads CASSYGQGVAKNIQYF.